The entry that follows covers one T cell receptor (beta chain) sequence. What antigen it recognizes has not been identified. No much larger clone exists at a distance of one base, and base qualities are not known. The data were obtained in a study of T cell changes during pregnancy in multiple sclerosis (dated by TCRdb to between 2019 and 2020). In the study overall: In women with multiple sclerosis, the researchers looked at how the T cell repertoire shifted as pregnancy progressed.

Receptor amplification or capture employed the immunoSEQ multiplex PCR assay. In TCRdb, the immuneACCESS table is reduced to in-frame sequences with V and J assigned. These tables do not hold every clone; where another copy was compared, an unresolved V gene accounts for under half, and the others remain unexplained. Counted in this sample were about 48,000 clones; approximately 93% of them appeared once. 0.45% to 0.55% of the sample is in the top ten clones. V is pared back by 5 bases and J by 2 bases, with 12 bases lying between the germline termini. The CDR3 spans 14 residues, from the cysteine through the phenylalanine. The entry retains the CDR3 DNA only, 42 bases that are in frame from base 1. The germline V gene sets CDR1 to SGHTA and CDR2 to FQGNSA.

The sequence derives from a female donor with multiple sclerosis, enrolled in a pregnancy study. The material sequenced was CD4+ T cells from peripheral blood mononuclear cells, taken in the first trimester of pregnancy. The V and J genes are TRBV7-2 and TRBJ1-2, with no confident D gene call. The nucleotide sequence reads TGTGCCAGCAGCGCAAACCTGGGCAACTATGGCTACACCTTC. The encoded protein is CASSANLGNYGYTF.